This entry features one T cell receptor beta chain sequence. This clonotype was seen many times. Its binding antigen is unknown. Base quality data are lacking; no much larger clone is found one base away. The time point label, read with the paper, signifies: newly diagnosed GD, antithyroid drugs for less than 3 months. For both TCR sequencing and RNA sequencing, RNA was extracted from PBMCs in TRIzol. The diagnosis of Graves' disease was made according to American Thyroid Association guidelines. Patients were recruited from an endocrinology department in Xi'an, China. Each patient gave approximately 9 milliliters of peripheral blood, collected in an EDTA anticoagulant tube. Ficoll Paque Plus density gradient separation was used to isolate PBMCs, and no further T cell sorting was done. An Agilent 2100 Bioanalyzer and agarose gel were used to assess RNA quality, and a NanoDrop 2000 was used to measure RNA concentration.

The sample belongs to a study of regulatory T cells in long-lasting Graves disease (dated by TCRdb to the early 2020s). With respect to the entire study: Newly diagnosed Graves' disease patients had taken antithyroid drugs for less than 3 months. The study took place in China and was registered as a clinical trial. A total of some 35 samples underwent TCR sequencing: 13 from persistent and roughly 20 from newly diagnosed Graves' disease patients. Persistent Graves' disease patients were compared with newly diagnosed Graves' disease patients by peripheral blood TCR sequencing and RNA sequencing.

Broad study findings and their caveats: Compared with newly diagnosed patients, patients with persistent Graves' disease had lower TCR Shannon entropy and fewer highly expanded clones, which suggests clonal expansion. The authors noted that the small sample size was a limitation that may lower accuracy. Peripheral blood alone was examined, since thyroid tissue, which constituted the primary lesion, could not be accessed. More public clonotypes were shared among persistent patients (roughly 2,900) than among newly diagnosed patients (more than 950). Preferential use of TRBV28, TRBJ1-2 and TRBJ2-5 was observed in persistent disease, whereas TRBV20-1 and TRBJ2-1 were favored in newly diagnosed disease. Sequencing and analysis were limited to the TCR beta chain.

From a lookup of the germline V gene, CDR1 and CDR2 are MNHNS and SASEGT. V is trimmed back by 7 bases and J by 5 bases, and the junction contains 10 bases that no gene match accounts for. CDR3 length: 15 amino acids, cysteine to phenylalanine. This entry keeps only the CDR3 DNA: 45 bases, framed from base 1. The library was prepared using multiplex PCR. These reads were obtained on an Illumina HiSeq 4000. iRepertoire HTBI primers and Arm-PCR amplification of CDR3 regions were used to construct TCR beta libraries. PCR products were gel purified before sequencing. The authors' analysis ran thus. Across samples, 60 to 70 TRBV and roughly 15 TRBJ segments were identified and used for gene usage analysis of CDR3 amino acid clonotypes. COPE and FqMerger were used to merge filtered high-quality paired reads into contigs. BLAST was used to align contigs to IMGT TRBV, TRBD and TRBJ reference genes, with CDR3 defined following IMGT. Clonotypes above 0.1% frequency were classified as highly expanded clones. Shannon entropy served as the measure of repertoire diversity, while the Gini coefficient captured V-J evenness. Clonotypes shared by more than one individual were considered public. TCRdb trimmed the raw reads at Q25, called clones with MiXCR and kept productive beta chains. Every entry covers one CDR3 protein and lists the most common genes and DNA from its rows. It is TCRdb's table, rather than the study itself, that gives the V and J calls and clone size. For this sample there are 200,000 to 250,000 distinct CDR3 sequences; roughly a fifth appear just once. The ten largest clones take up approximately 12% of the sample.

The sample also formed part of further work on T cells in Graves' hyperthyroidism and ophthalmopathy. As the second publication notes: A patient counted as having stable Graves' hyperthyroidism if no progression to ophthalmopathy occurred over 18 months of follow-up. Hyperthyroidism patients were aged 18 to 65 years and newly diagnosed, with disease duration of less than 2 months. The study excluded patients with uncontrolled infections, other autoimmune diseases, pregnancy or lactation. Clinical symptoms, serum thyroxine and TRAb, thyroid ultrasound, and orbital computed tomography formed the basis for the diagnoses. A first-round RT-PCR of the TCR CDR3 used the HTBI primer set with the Qiagen OneStep RT-PCR kit. Most expanded thyroid clonotypes (frequency above 0.001) were also detected in blood, suggesting blood repertoires may reflect thyroid immune responses. A model built on a 13 V-J signature distinguished ophthalmopathy from stable hyperthyroidism, reaching roughly 88% sensitivity and 81.08% specificity in cross-validation and 80%/75% in testing. In validation, the model predicted progression to ophthalmopathy a median of approximately 6.3 months before onset, with approximately 71% sensitivity and just under 75% specificity. TCR V-J signatures able to tell the groups apart were searched for in a discovery cohort of 90 to 100 patients, of whom 43 had Graves' ophthalmopathy and 55 to 65 had stable Graves' hyperthyroidism. Whether ophthalmopathy could be predicted prospectively was tested in an independent validation cohort made up of 18 to 20 hyperthyroidism patients plus 17 patients who later progressed to ophthalmopathy. The 100 or so discovery patients were randomly divided into training and test sets at a 7:3 ratio. In addition, the study compared T-cell repertoires in thyroid tissue and in blood from roughly 6 Graves' hyperthyroidism patients. Following sampling, methimazole starting at 30 mg daily was given to hyperthyroidism patients, and high-dose intravenous methylprednisolone was given to ophthalmopathy patients. A second multiplex PCR round built the libraries, followed by size selection and purification. Sequencing of the libraries was done on an Illumina HiSeq2000 using paired-end 100 bp reads. SOAPnuke was used to process the raw data, removing reads that contained adapters or uncalled bases, had a mean Phred below 15, or lacked an exact match to the constant primer or identifier. High-quality paired reads were merged using COPE v1.2.5, and each unique nucleotide sequence was defined as a clonotype. Clonotypes were aligned to IMGT TRBV, TRBD and TRBJ reference segments using MiTCR v1.1. Analysis was restricted to V-J combinations with a frequency above 0.0001, which covered roughly 99% of repertoires. The TCS score was defined as F50 (clonal expansion) divided by E x V (chaos), with BLOSUM62-based TCRdist calculated between CDR3 peptides within each V-J. Welch's t-statistics and random forest reduced fewer than 600 V-J features to 10 to 15, which were used in a naive Bayes classifier (R e1071). Sample size was not statistically predetermined, and investigators were not blinded to group allocation. According to the paper, TCR Vbeta CDR3 sequencing was carried out on around 140 peripheral blood samples, which came from around 43 ophthalmopathy, roughly 75 hyperthyroidism and roughly 17 progressor patients.

This TCR was sampled from a woman under 40 with Graves disease. Donor details come from another sample of the same person, matched by shared clones. The chain employs TRBV6-1 and TRBJ1-5; TRBD1 agrees with 8 junctional bases. Sample: peripheral blood mononuclear cells (PBMCs), taken at new diagnosis, from a patient treated with antithyroid drugs. The CDR3 amino acid sequence is: CASTDQGAFDQPQHF. The DNA sequence reads TGTGCCAGCACCGACCAGGGGGCGTTTGATCAGCCCCAGCATTTT.